The 9 T cell receptor beta chains reported below all come from one sample, sequenced in a study of tumor-infiltrating lymphocytes in primary liver carcinoma. Extraction of RNA together with DNA used about 17-31 mg of unsorted bulk tissue. Constant-region priming of roughly 490 ng total RNA yielded TCR beta cDNA. Sequencing libraries for TCR beta derived from three nested multiplex PCR rounds that used slightly modified ARM-PCR. With TRBV1-TRBV30 forward primers and a C-beta reverse primer, the first two PCR rounds were run for around 10 cycles each. TCRdb reanalysed the multiplex PCR reads using MiXCR and keeps one entry per CDR3 protein. Here the sample spans about 120,000 distinct CDR3 sequences, about two thirds being singletons. Sequencing used tumor-adjacent normal liver tissue. These receptors originate from a woman aged 55-69 years with primary liver carcinoma and hepatitis B virus infection.

This clonotype has a handful of counts. The CDR3: CASSRTFTGELFF. The CDR3, as DNA: TGCGCCAGCAGCCGGACGTTCACCGGGGAGCTGTTTTTT. The rearrangement links TRBV5-1 to TRBJ2-2; the D is unclear. The CDR3 spans 13 residues. Deletions cut 4 bases from V and 4 bases from J, with 8 bases between. Germline lookup yields CDR1 SGHRS and CDR2 YFSETQ.

The table lists this clonotype with a few counts. A much larger clone differs from this one at a single base, so this may be a read error. The gene calls are TRBV12-3 or TRBV12-4 and TRBJ1-4; 7 bases agree with TRBD1. This CDR3 is built from 17 residues. CDR3 coding DNA: TGTGCCAACAGTTTAGGTCTCGGGACAGCAACTAATGAAAAACTGTTTTTT. Its translation is CANSLGLGTATNEKLFF.

CDR3 DNA: TGTGCCAGTAATGCGGGGAACACTGAAGCTTTCTTT. It is translated as CASNAGNTEAFF. The chain carries TRBV6-6 and TRBJ1-1, with unresolved D. This CDR3 contains 12 residues. The V gene's germline CDR1 is MNHNY and CDR2 SVGAGI (reference sequence). V shed 9 bases and J shed 1 base, with 9 bases lying between them.

V gene TRBV29-1 combines with J gene TRBJ2-7; D is undetermined. The germline V and J ends were trimmed by 1 base and 5 bases, with 15 bases remaining between them. This CDR3 region has 14 residues. Germline assignment: CDR1 SQVTM and CDR2 ANQGSEA. The CDR3 DNA is TGCAGCGTTGAAGGGGGTAGGATGCGCAACGAGCAGTACTTC. Translated, it gives CSVEGGRMRNEQYF.

The chain has TRBV10-2 and TRBJ2-1, with 8 positions matching TRBD2. CDR1 WSHSY and CDR2 SAAADI come from the germline V gene. V lost 7 bases to trimming and J lost 7 bases; unmatched junction nucleotides: 12. The CDR3 is made up of 15 amino acids. The CDR3 coding sequence is TGCGCCAGCACTCGGACTAGCAGGGACTCTAATGAGCAGTTCTTC. This gives the protein CASTRTSRDSNEQFF.

The V and J genes are TRBV11-2 and TRBJ2-1; 7 positions match TRBD1. Unmatched junction bases numbered 18, after V lost 0 bases and J lost 13 bases. This CDR3 contains 17 residues. The germline CDR1 and CDR2 sequences are SGHAT and FQNNGV. The CDR3 here is CASSLEGYRGSYNKQFF. DNA for the CDR3: TGTGCCAGCAGCTTAGAGGGGTACAGGGGTTCCTATAATAAACAGTTCTTC.

A remark on this clonotype: A read error is possible here, since a much larger clone lies one base away. The chain links TRBV6-1 to TRBJ1-4; D may be TRBD1 (5 bases). There are 14 residues in the CDR3. The germline V gene has CDR1 MNHNS and CDR2 SASEGT. The CDR3 region is CAILPGPSEGKPFF. CDR3 nucleotides: TGTGCCATCCTACCGGGACCTTCGGAGGGAAAACCGTTTTTT.

This rearrangement joins TRBV29-1 to TRBJ2-3; 9 bases agree with TRBD1. CDR1 and CDR2 from the germline V gene are SQVTM and ANQGSEA. Germline trimming cut 6 bases from V and 0 bases from J; bases unmatched to any gene: 4. The CDR3 runs 14 residues. The CDR3 nucleotides are TGCAGCGTCCGTGGACAGGGGAGCACAGATACGCAGTATTTT. Translated: CSVRGQGSTDTQYF.

On this clonotype itself: The junction shows a germline mismatch at one end, possibly a read error. V and J are TRBV6-4 and TRBJ2-3; 7 bases are shared with TRBD2. In germline, CDR1 is MRHNA, CDR2 SNTAGT. This CDR3 spans 16 amino acids. The CDR3 is CANSDVEGGSTDTYYF. CDR3 bases: TGTGCCAACAGTGACGTAGAGGGAGGGTCCACGGATACGTACTATTTT.